These 3 T cell receptor beta chains came from one sample sequenced in a study of type 1 regulatory T cells. TCRdb ran MiXCR on the reads and lists one entry per CDR3 protein. Of some 60,000 distinct CDR3 sequences listed, around 62% are singletons. Their cognate antigens are unknown. Sample: cultured non-Tr1 T cells, either the whole culture or a sorted T cell fraction (not recorded which). These receptors were collected from a human donor in good health.

The chain employs TRBV20-1 and TRBJ2-7; no definite D call. With 0 bases removed from V and 0 bases from J, the gap between germline ends came to 12 bases. CDR1 is DFQATT and CDR2 is SNEGSKA in the germline V gene (reference sequence). The CDR3 is 15 residues long. The CDR3 loop is CSARDNKGFSYEQYF. The CDR3, as DNA: TGCAGTGCTAGAGATAACAAGGGTTTCTCCTACGAGCAGTACTTC.

V and J are TRBV6-5 and TRBJ2-6; D gene unclear. Germline V gene lookup returns CDR1 MNHEY and CDR2 SVGAGI. Trimming left V 2 bases short and J 0 bases short, with 8 bases between. The length of the CDR3 is 16 residues. CDR3 in DNA: TGTGCCAGCAGTTACGAACTTAGCTCTGGGGCCAACGTCCTGACTTTC. It encodes CASSYELSSGANVLTF.

This rearrangement joins TRBV20-1 to TRBJ2-3; D possibly matches TRBD1 or TRBD2 (5 bases each). This CDR3 has 15 residues. CDR1 and CDR2 from the germline V gene are DFQATT and SNEGSKA (reference sequence). The V gene lost 6 bases and the J gene lost 5 bases, with 21 bases spanning the gap. CDR3 bases: TGCAGTGCCATCAGGGTAGGGGAGCGTCAAGATACGCAGTATTTT. Translated: CSAIRVGERQDTQYF.